Shown below are 26 T cell receptor beta chains from a single sample sequenced in a study of T cells in Graves' hyperthyroidism and ophthalmopathy. TCR beta CDR3 region amplification was performed from RNA transcripts. An initial round of RT-PCR targeting the TCR CDR3 relied on the HTBI primer set. From the multiplex PCR reads, TCRdb called clonotypes with MiXCR, one entry per CDR3 protein. The sample holds about 350,000 distinct CDR3 sequences; about 15% are singletons and the top ten take about a third. Input material: blood. These receptors originate from a woman aged 25-40 years with Graves' hyperthyroidism that later progressed to Graves' ophthalmopathy.

The chain combines TRBV6-1 with TRBJ1-2; D ambiguous. Between the trimmed V and J ends, which lost 6 bases and 4 bases, there was a span of 12 bases. The CDR3 has 13 amino acids. Germline values: CDR1 MNHNS, CDR2 SASEGT. CDR3 sequence reads: CASSPLHIYGYTF. CDR3 in DNA: TGTGCCAGCAGCCCTCTCCATATCTATGGCTACACCTTC.

This clonotype showed up many times. The chain uses TRBV28 and TRBJ2-7; a possible D gene is TRBD2 (7 bases). The germline CDR1 and CDR2 sequences are MDHEN and SYDVKM. This CDR3 is 15 amino acids long. Trimming removed 3 bases at V and 4 bases at J, with 16 bases between. The CDR3 reads CASSFGGRGGYEQYF. The CDR3 DNA reads as TGTGCCAGCAGTTTCGGGGGGCGAGGGGGTTACGAGCAGTACTTC.

This clonotype was counted ten times or more. The chain couples TRBV20-1 to TRBJ2-7; D is uncertain. There are 14 residues in the CDR3. Trimming left V 1 base short and J 1 base short, with 11 bases between. Germline V gene sequence: CDR1 DFQATT, CDR2 SNEGSKA (reference sequence). The CDR3 sequence: CSARGGVPSYEQYF. The CDR3 DNA follows: TGCAGTGCTAGAGGTGGGGTTCCGTCCTACGAGCAGTACTTC.

This clonotype was observed many times. The gene calls are TRBV5-1 and TRBJ1-2, with TRBD1 identical over 7 bases. The CDR3 contains 16 residues. V dropped 1 base and J dropped 6; count of bases not matched to a gene: 12. Germline V gene data show CDR1 as SGHRS and CDR2 as YFSETQ. Written as DNA, the CDR3 is TGCGCCAGCAGCTTGTTAGGAGGGGGCGTATCAAATGGCTACACCTTC. Its translation: CASSLLGGGVSNGYTF.

This clonotype was seen repeatedly, ten times or more. The chain joins TRBV5-1 to TRBJ2-5; no clear D. Germline lookup yields CDR1 SGHRS and CDR2 YFSETQ. V was clipped by 0 bases and J by 7 bases, with 13 bases between them. This CDR3 has 14 amino acids. CDR3 sequence (DNA): TGCGCCAGCAGCTTGGAGATGGGTCCCACGACCCAGTACTTC. Translation: CASSLEMGPTTQYF.

V is TRBV6-1 and J is TRBJ2-7; perhaps TRBD1 as D (6 bases). The V end lost 8 bases, the J end lost 2 bases, and 19 bases lay between the germline ends. The CDR3 runs 15 residues. CDR1 is MNHNS and CDR2 is SASEGT in the germline V gene. The CDR3 DNA follows: TGTGCCAGCTGGCCCGACGGGACACTACCCTACGAGCAGTACTTC. Its protein is CASWPDGTLPYEQYF.

V and J are TRBV2 and TRBJ2-6; no definite D call. CDR1 is SNHLY and CDR2 is FYNNEI in the germline V gene. Trimming stripped 6 bases from V and 2 bases from J, with 17 bases between. The CDR3 sequence is 17 residues long. The CDR3 DNA reads TGTGCCAGCAGCTCGGACGGAACGGGCCCTGGGGCCAACGTCCTGACTTTC. It specifies CASSSDGTGPGANVLTF.

There are many counts of this clonotype. The chain couples TRBV19 to TRBJ1-6, with 8 positions matching TRBD1. Per germline, CDR1 LNHDA and CDR2 SQIVND (reference sequence). The CDR3 spans 16 residues. With 4 bases clipped from V and 7 bases from J, the junction kept 9 bases outside the gene matches. The CDR3 DNA is TGTGCCAGTAGTACCCGACAGGGGATCGCAAATTCACCCCTCCACTTT. This sequence encodes CASSTRQGIANSPLHF.

This clonotype has ten or more counts. The chain recombines TRBV12-3 or TRBV12-4 with TRBJ2-6; D is perhaps TRBD2 (5 bases). Trimming pared 3 bases from V and 2 bases from J, leaving 20 bases between. The length of the CDR3 is 19 residues. CDR3 region: CASSLVRLLATAGANVLTF. CDR3 DNA: TGTGCCAGCAGTTTGGTACGACTCCTAGCCACCGCTGGGGCCAACGTCCTGACTTTC.

This clonotype was seen only a few times. The chain carries TRBV19 and TRBJ2-7, with TRBD2 identical over 11 bases. J lost 4 bases, V lost 1 base, and 6 bases had no gene match. From germline, CDR1 is LNHDA and CDR2 SQIVND (reference sequence). The CDR3 totals 16 residues. This CDR3 is CASSIGGGTSGYEQYF. The DNA of the CDR3 is TGTGCCAGTAGTATAGGCGGCGGGACTAGCGGATACGAGCAGTACTTC.

This clonotype was detected ten times or more. The rearrangement uses TRBV5-1 and TRBJ1-6; maybe TRBD1 (5 bases). The CDR3 sequence is 14 residues long. V dropped 4 bases and J dropped 7 bases, with 12 bases sitting between them. Germline CDR1 is SGHRS and CDR2 is YFSETQ. The CDR3 nucleotides read TGCGCCAGCAGCCAAGGAGGGACGAATTCACCCCTCCACTTT. Protein product: CASSQGGTNSPLHF.

In this sample, this clonotype turned up a few times. V gene TRBV3-1 combines with J gene TRBJ2-7, with D maybe TRBD1 (5 bases). The CDR3 extends over 13 amino acids. V gave up 6 bases and J gave up 0 bases, with 9 bases separating them. Germline CDR1 LGHDT, CDR2 YNNKEL (reference sequence). CDR3 sequence reads: CASRDTTSYEQYF. The CDR3 DNA follows: TGTGCCAGCAGGGACACAACCTCCTACGAGCAGTACTTC.

The rearrangement uses TRBV12-5 and TRBJ2-1; 10 bases map to TRBD1. The length of the CDR3 is 18 residues. V gave up 0 bases and J gave up 7 bases; unmatched junction bases: 12. Germline V gene lookup returns CDR1 LGHNT and CDR2 FRNRAP. This CDR3 reads CASGLVIVPGQGSNEQFF. CDR3 coding DNA: TGTGCTAGTGGTTTGGTAATTGTCCCGGGACAGGGGAGTAATGAGCAGTTCTTC.

The CDR3 region has the DNA TGTGCCAGTTGTTTGGGACACCTAATGGACTATGGCTACACCTTC. Translating it yields CASCLGHLMDYGYTF. The chain couples TRBV19 to TRBJ1-2, with D tentatively TRBD1 (6 bases). The V and J ends lost 8 bases and 3 bases respectively, with 19 bases between them. Germline-derived CDR1 and CDR2 are LNHDA and SQIVND (reference sequence). This CDR3 is 15 amino acids long.

This clonotype has at least ten counts. The chain has TRBV18 and TRBJ2-5, with a possible D match to TRBD2 (5 bases). Germline V gene sequence: CDR1 KGHSH, CDR2 LQKENI. V lost 4 bases and J 5 bases, leaving 17 bases between the germline ends. The CDR3 runs 15 residues. For the CDR3, the DNA is TGTGCCAGCTCACTCACTTGGACCCGCGGGGAGACCCAGTACTTC. It codes for CASSLTWTRGETQYF.

For this clonotype: A single base separates this from a much larger clone, so it may be a read error. The rearrangement links TRBV9 to TRBJ2-3; TRBD1 matches 9 bases. There are 20 residues in the CDR3. The ends lost 3 bases at V and 6 bases at J; junction bases unmatched: 23. The germline V gene has CDR1 SGDLS and CDR2 YYNGEE. The CDR3 DNA sequence: TGTGCCAGCAGCGCTAGAGGGACAGGGCCTTTATTTGTTTTGTGGGATACGCAGTATTTT. It specifies CASSARGTGPLFVLWDTQYF.

This clonotype has a count of ten or more. J is TRBJ1-1 and V is TRBV3-1; D gene ambiguous. Trimming left V 4 bases short and J 2 bases short, with 8 bases between. Germline loops: CDR1 LGHDT, CDR2 YNNKEL (reference sequence). This CDR3 contains 13 residues. In DNA form, the CDR3 reads TGTGCCAGCAGCCTCCGGTTTAACACTGAAGCTTTCTTT. Its protein product is CASSLRFNTEAFF.

This clonotype has at least ten counts. V and J are TRBV19 and TRBJ2-7, with 8 bases aligning to TRBD2. J was trimmed by 5 bases and V by 3 bases; bases with no gene match: 9. The CDR3 is 15 amino acids. CDR1 and CDR2 from the germline V gene are LNHDA and SQIVND (reference sequence). In DNA, the CDR3 is TGTGCCAGTAGTATCTCAGGACTAGCAAATGACGAGCAGTACTTC. It specifies CASSISGLANDEQYF. Drawing the rest from reference TRBV19 and TRBJ2-7, the complete variable domain is DGGITQSPKYLFRKEGQNVTLSCEQNLNHDAMYWYRQDPGQGLRLIYYSQIVNDFQKGDIAEGYSVSREKKESFPLTVTSAQKNPTAFYLCASSISGLANDEQYFGPGTRLTVT.

This clonotype was seen many times. The chain couples TRBV28 to TRBJ2-1; D gene unclear. V lost 5 bases and J 5 bases, leaving 16 bases between the germline ends. The CDR3 has 15 amino acids. Per germline, CDR1 MDHEN and CDR2 SYDVKM. CDR3 in DNA: TGTGCCAGCAGTCCACGACCTGCTGGGGACAATGAGCAGTTCTTC. Translated: CASSPRPAGDNEQFF.

The genes are TRBV2 and TRBJ2-5; 7 bases align to TRBD1. The CDR3 extends over 14 amino acids. From germline, CDR1 is SNHLY and CDR2 FYNNEI. Trimming at V came to 6 bases and at J to 7 bases, leaving 11 bases not matched to a gene. CDR3 region: CASRRFRQGGTQYF. The CDR3 region has the DNA TGTGCCAGCAGAAGGTTTCGACAGGGCGGGACCCAGTACTTC. The full variable domain, completed using reference TRBV2 and TRBJ2-5, is EPEVTQTPSHQVTQMGQEVILRCVPISNHLYFYWYRQILGQKVEFLVSFYNNEISEKSEIFDDQFSVERPDGSNFTLKIRSTKLEDSAMYFCASRRFRQGGTQYFGPGTRLLVL.

This clonotype was observed many times. One end of the junction does not line up with germline, which may come from a read error. V gene TRBV5-8 combines with J gene TRBJ1-4; a weak D match, TRBD1 (5 bases). This CDR3 is 15 amino acids long. Germline-derived CDR1 and CDR2 are SGHTS and YDEGEE. As DNA, the CDR3 is TGTGCCAGCAGTTTGGCCGGGGGATGGAATGAAAAACTGTTTTTT. Translation gives CASSLAGGWNEKLFF. Complete variable domain (other parts from reference TRBV5-8 and TRBJ1-4): EAGVTQSPTHLIKTRGQQATLRCSPISGHTSVYWYQQALGLGLQFLLWYDEGEERNRGNFPPRFSGRQFPNYSSELNVNALELEDSALYLCASSLAGGWNEKLFFGSGTQLSVL.

The gene calls are TRBV29-1 and TRBJ1-1, with D possibly being TRBD1 (6 bases). The CDR3 sequence is 13 residues long. CDR1 is SQVTM, CDR2 ANQGSEA, per germline. V was pared by 6 bases and J by 2 bases, with 13 bases between. CDR3 amino acids: CSVGPRGNTEAFF. Here the CDR3 DNA reads TGCAGCGTGGGCCCCAGGGGAAACACTGAAGCTTTCTTT.

The chain's CDR3 is CASSLTGSGANVLTF. The DNA for the CDR3 is TGTGCCAGCAGCTTGACGGGCTCTGGGGCCAACGTCCTGACTTTC. The chain combines TRBV5-6 with TRBJ2-6; D gene unclear. Germline V gene lookup returns CDR1 SGHDT and CDR2 YYEEEE. The CDR3 totals 15 residues. Trimming pared 1 base from V and 0 bases from J, leaving 5 bases between.

V gene TRBV3-1 combines with J gene TRBJ2-7; possible D gene TRBD1, 6 bases. V lost 4 bases and J lost 3, with 19 bases in between. The germline V gene has CDR1 LGHDT and CDR2 YNNKEL (reference sequence). The CDR3 has 16 residues. CDR3 protein: CASSPTPWDTLYEQYF. CDR3 in DNA: TGTGCCAGCAGCCCGACACCCTGGGACACCCTCTACGAGCAGTACTTC.

The rearrangement joins TRBV20-1 to TRBJ2-1; 15 bases line up with TRBD2. CDR1 DFQATT and CDR2 SNEGSKA come from the germline V gene (reference sequence). V dropped 0 bases and J dropped 6; count of bases not matched to a gene: 6. The CDR3 has 17 residues. For the CDR3, the DNA is TGCAGTGCTAGAGACCCGGGACTAGCGGGAGGTTTCAATGAGCAGTTCTTC. This encodes CSARDPGLAGGFNEQFF.

V and J are TRBV11-2 and TRBJ2-1, with 8 bases identical to TRBD2. The trim removed 1 base at V and 5 bases at J, leaving 13 bases unmatched. This CDR3 is built from 18 residues. Germline V gene sequence: CDR1 SGHAT, CDR2 FQNNGV. CDR3: CASSLGRGGTRLHNEQFF. CDR3 DNA: TGTGCCAGCAGCTTAGGGCGGGGCGGGACTAGGCTCCACAATGAGCAGTTCTTC.